This T cell receptor beta chain was retrieved from a study of shared clonotypes between healthy human individuals (dated by TCRdb to 2018 to 2020). At the level of the whole study: The cohort included a few men and two women between 18 and 49 years of age. To increase sequencing depth and limit assay-specific biases, TCR repertoire library preparation and sequencing were carried out by different laboratories using diverse techniques. Each donor's leukapheresis produced roughly between about 0.8 and 8.9 billion PBMCs. To estimate repertoire size and how much clonotype sharing occurs between individuals, the study deeply sequenced the blood TCR repertoires of roughly 5 healthy adults. On the study overall, not on this receptor specifically: Based on pairwise subsampling, the degree of clonotype sharing among donors was expected to be affected by sequencing depth. The small number of donors limited the genetic and exposure-history diversity represented. Only blood was sampled, and tissue TCR repertoires likely differ from those in blood.

Using the deep immunoSEQ assay, multiplex PCR amplified TCR CDR3 regions from genomic DNA. Genomic DNA extracted from each cell subset was distributed evenly over all wells of several immunoSEQ 96-well plates, and each plate served as one replicate. For unsorted PBMC, around 300 ng genomic DNA, equal to 32,000 or so T cell genomes, was loaded into each replicate PCR. Genomic DNA from unsorted PBMC was sequenced over ten immunoSEQ deep assay plates. The purified libraries were quantified using a Qubit 3.0 fluorometer, sized with a Bioanalyzer 2100, and then quantified again using the KAPA Library Quantification kit. Each immunoSEQ 96-well plate was sequenced on its own single-read 150-cycle Illumina NextSeq 550 flow cell. In the authors' own workflow: Because the immunoSEQ output held only junctional sequences and lacked quality scores, the filtering could not match the filtering applied to full-length reads. Sequences were annotated with PyIR, a Python wrapper for IgBLAST v1.9, using IMGT germline references to assign V/J genes and CDR3. Reads with weak V/J assignments (E-value above 1e-6), missing CDR3, stop codons, out-of-frame junctions, or ambiguous translated residues were removed. V3J clonotypes were defined as sequences sharing the same inferred V gene, J gene, and CDR3 amino acid sequence. To compute the percentage overlap between repertoires, the number of shared unique clonotypes was divided by the size of the smaller repertoire. RTK rarefaction, the Chao1 estimator, and Recon v2.1 estimates of unobserved clonotypes were used to assess repertoire richness. TCRdb holds this immuneACCESS table with in-frame rearrangements only. Some clones are missing; in checked studies, unresolved V genes explain under half, and the rest has no known cause. V and J calls and clone size are as listed in that table; D and trimming were resolved from the DNA. Recorded for this sample are roughly 500,000 clones; 76% of them occurred a single time. 13% of the sample lies in the top ten.

Trimming leaves V shorter by 4 bases and J shorter by 9 bases, with the junction holding 9 bases beyond the gene matches. Including cysteine and phenylalanine, the CDR3 has 14 amino acids. The only DNA kept is the CDR3, 42 bases in frame from the first base. From the germline V gene, CDR1 is SNHLY and CDR2 is FYNNEI. As for this clone: The antigen it binds to is not known. Base qualities were left out, and no much larger clone turns up one base away.

The donors were healthy, HIV-negative adults with no recently reported acute infections or vaccinations. Every donor was a Caucasian adult residing in Nashville, Tennessee, USA. For unsorted samples, some 100 million PBMCs were counted, and genomic DNA was extracted using the QIAamp DNA Blood Mini kit. Blood was obtained by leukapheresis, after which PBMCs were separated by Ficoll-Histopaque density gradient centrifugation and cryopreserved in liquid nitrogen vapor phase. The sample taken for sequencing was PBMCs. The chain is assembled from TRBV2 and TRBJ2-5, with 9 bases matching TRBD2. The sequence derives from a middle-aged woman in good health. Some clones in this sample may be carry-over from other donors' samples. The nucleotide sequence reads TGTGCCAGCAGTGTAGAGCGGGAGGATCCTTCCCAGTACTTC. It specifies CASSVEREDPSQYF.